The 17 T cell receptor beta chains reported below all come from one sample, sequenced in a study of control samples from healthy donors and cancer patients. Method: immunoSEQ multiplex PCR; TCRdb's copy keeps in-frame clones and lacks some. The sample yields 100,000 to 150,000 clones, around 87% seen once. What was sequenced was blood. The source of these receptors is a man between 60 and 75 years old in good health.

This clone was seen just once. The rearrangement links TRBV3-1 (or the pseudogene TRBV3-2) to TRBJ1-4; 7 bases line up with TRBD1. This CDR3 has 15 amino acids. The junction had 5 bases not matched to a gene; V was cut back by 3 bases and J by 4 bases. Germline values: CDR1 LGHDT, CDR2 YNNKEL (reference sequence). The CDR3 DNA is TGTGCCAGCAGCCAGCGGACAGGCCTTAATGAAAAACTGTTTTTT. This codes for CASSQRTGLNEKLFF.

This chain connects TRBV7-2 to TRBJ2-1; perhaps D is TRBD1 or TRBD2 (5 bases each). V was cut by 5 bases and J by 12 bases, with 20 bases left in between. This CDR3 has 14 residues. CDR1 SGHTA and CDR2 FQGNSA come from the germline V gene. The CDR3 reads CASSPSRQGGGQFF. The CDR3 DNA reads TGTGCCAGCAGCCCTAGTCGCCAGGGTGGGGGGCAGTTCTTC.

The V and J genes are TRBV6-2 or TRBV6-3 and TRBJ2-1; 9 bases are shared with TRBD2. Germline CDR1 is MNHEY and CDR2 is SVGEGT. The CDR3 has 17 residues. Trimming took 0 bases from V and 3 from J; bases not matched to a gene: 6. CDR3 sequence reads: CASSYSTAGGVYNEQFF. DNA for the CDR3: TGTGCCAGCAGTTACTCGACAGCGGGGGGTGTCTACAATGAGCAGTTCTTC.

V usage is TRBV19 and J usage is TRBJ1-1; 9 positions agree with TRBD1. This CDR3 contains 14 residues. Losses at the gene ends were 7 bases for V and 5 bases for J; bases not matched to a gene: 8. Germline CDR1 LNHDA, CDR2 SQIVND (reference sequence). DNA for the CDR3: TGTGCCAGTAAGGTGGGACAGGGAGGGACTGAAGCTTTCTTT. Residues: CASKVGQGGTEAFF.

This clone turned up a few times. The chain couples TRBV3-1 (or the pseudogene TRBV3-2) to TRBJ1-1; D unclear. The CDR3 length is 14 residues. The V end was cut by 4 bases, the J end by 5 bases, with 14 bases between. In germline, CDR1 is LGHDT, CDR2 YNNKEL (reference sequence). CDR3 in amino acids: CASSPFRAGTEAFF. The CDR3 DNA reads as TGTGCCAGCAGCCCCTTCCGGGCAGGAACTGAAGCTTTCTTT.

This rearrangement joins TRBV6-6 to TRBJ1-6; D gene ambiguous. Germline-derived CDR1 and CDR2 are MNHNY and SVGAGI (reference sequence). The CDR3 runs 14 residues. Between the trimmed V and J ends, which lost 5 bases and 0 bases, there was a span of 5 bases. The CDR3 nucleotides are TGTGCCAGCAGTGAGAGCTCCTATAATTCACCCCTCCACTTT. Amino acid sequence: CASSESSYNSPLHF.

The chain has TRBV7-9 and TRBJ1-2, with a weak D call TRBD1 (5 bases). Trimming pared 5 bases from V and 4 bases from J, leaving 11 bases between. The CDR3 sequence is 13 residues long. Germline V gene data show CDR1 as SEHNR and CDR2 as FQNEAQ (reference sequence). The CDR3 loop is CASSQTVVYGYTF. The DNA for the CDR3 is TGTGCCAGCAGCCAGACAGTAGTCTATGGCTACACCTTC.

This chain's CDR3 is CASSSPRTAHYEQYF. CDR3 sequence (DNA): TGTGCCAGCAGTTCCCCCCGGACAGCTCACTACGAGCAGTACTTC. The chain is built from TRBV6-6 and TRBJ2-7; tentative D call: TRBD1 (6 bases). Trimming took off 4 bases at V and 3 bases at J, with 16 bases between the two ends. The germline V gene has CDR1 MNHNY and CDR2 SVGAGI (reference sequence). This CDR3 contains 15 residues.

The genes are TRBV30 and TRBJ1-2; possibly TRBD1 for D (5 bases). The CDR3 loop spans 12 amino acids. Germline V gene lookup returns CDR1 GTSNPN and CDR2 SVGIG (reference sequence). V was shortened by 2 bases and J by 7 bases, with 11 bases between the two germline ends. The CDR3 DNA follows: TGTGCCTGGAGTCTCTCGGGGACTGGCTACACCTTC. Amino acids: CAWSLSGTGYTF.

The chain carries TRBV7-2 and TRBJ2-7; D is undetermined. V lost 2 bases and J 5 bases, leaving 4 bases between the germline ends. Germline CDR1 and CDR2: SGHTA and FQGNSA. The CDR3 has 11 residues. CDR3 sequence (DNA): TGTGCCAGCAGCTTAACCCACGAGCAGTACTTC. Protein: CASSLTHEQYF.

The chain employs TRBV19 and TRBJ1-6; TRBD1 agrees at 8 bases. CDR3 length: 15 amino acids. After removal of 3 bases from V and 7 bases from J, the junction contained 5 bases not matched to a gene. Germline CDR1 is LNHDA and CDR2 is SQIVND (reference sequence). As DNA, the CDR3 is TGTGCCAGTAGTATGGCAGGGGGCGGCAATTCACCCCTCCACTTT. Amino acid sequence: CASSMAGGGNSPLHF.

This clone was picked up a small number of times. This sequence joins TRBV7-8 and TRBJ1-3, with D possibly matching TRBD1 (6 bases). This CDR3 is 15 amino acids long. The germline V and J ends were trimmed by 1 base and 4 bases, with 11 bases remaining between them. The germline V gene has CDR1 SGHVS and CDR2 FQNEAQ. CDR3 region: CASSLDTGRGNTIYF. CDR3 bases: TGTGCCAGCAGCTTAGATACAGGGAGGGGAAACACCATATATTTT. The variable domain in full, completed from reference TRBV7-8 and TRBJ1-3, reads GAGVSQSPRYKVAKRGQDVALRCDPISGHVSLFWYQQALGQGPEFLTYFQNEAQLDKSGLPSDRFFAERPEGSVSTLKIQRTQQEDSAVYLCASSLDTGRGNTIYFGEGSWLTVV.

This clone turned up a few times. The genes are TRBV18 and TRBJ1-1; 7 bases line up with TRBD1. Germline lookup yields CDR1 KGHSH and CDR2 LQKENI. The CDR3 has 14 residues. V lost 2 bases, J lost 4 bases, and 4 bases stayed unmatched. CDR3 sequence: CASSPRGLRTEAFF. In DNA form, the CDR3 reads TGTGCCAGCTCACCAAGGGGGCTCCGCACTGAAGCTTTCTTT.

This chain uses TRBV11-1 with TRBJ1-6, with D perhaps TRBD1 (6 bases). V shed 5 bases and J shed 7 bases, with 15 bases lying between them. Germline assignment: CDR1 SGHAT and CDR2 FQDESV (reference sequence). The CDR3 is 15 residues long. CDR3 amino acids: CASSPDGGPNSPLHF. The CDR3 nucleotides are TGTGCCAGCAGCCCCGACGGGGGGCCCAATTCACCCCTCCACTTT.

V usage is TRBV14 and J usage is TRBJ1-1; D not certain. The CDR3 is 14 residues long. Germline lookup yields CDR1 SGHDN and CDR2 FVKESK. Trimming stripped 1 base from V and 6 bases from J, with 12 bases between. The CDR3 nucleotides read TGTGCCAGCAGCCAAGTCGGATGGGCGTCTGAAGCTTTCTTT. Translated, it gives CASSQVGWASEAFF.

In this sample, this clone turned up once. The chain uses TRBV9 and TRBJ1-2; D gene uncertain. The V gene's germline CDR1 is SGDLS and CDR2 YYNGEE. The CDR3 runs to 12 residues. V lost 0 bases, J lost 4 bases, and 4 bases lay in between. The CDR3 protein is CASSVGPYGYTF. CDR3 sequence (DNA): TGTGCCAGCAGCGTAGGGCCCTATGGCTACACCTTC. Based on the CDR3 plus reference TRBV9 and TRBJ1-2, the full variable domain is DSGVTQTPKHLITATGQRVTLRCSPRSGDLSVYWYQQSLDQGLQFLIQYYNGEERAKGNILERFSAQQFPDLHSELNLSSLELGDSALYFCASSVGPYGYTFGSGTRLTVV.

The chain recombines TRBV9 with TRBJ2-3; TRBD2 agrees at 9 bases. CDR1 SGDLS and CDR2 YYNGEE come from the germline V gene. This CDR3 has 18 residues. The junction had 16 bases not matched to a gene; V was cut back by 4 bases and J by 4 bases. The CDR3, as DNA: TGTGCCAGCAGCCGAACGGCGGGGGGGCGGTTTATCCCAGATACGCAGTATTTT. Protein product: CASSRTAGGRFIPDTQYF.